The TCR beta chain under discussion was sequenced for a study of blood T cell repertoires in COVID-19. Overall study context: Acute and convalescent COVID-19 specimens originated in the United States, Italy and Spain.

Participant age was roughly 18 to 100 years, and participants resided in roughly 24 US areas. Each recovered donor of Cohort 3 presented with two negative PCRs, clearance, or symptom resolution. The CDR3 is made up of 14 amino acids. With 6 bases removed from V and 3 bases from J, the gap between germline ends came to 14 bases. Germline V lookup: CDR1 KGHSH, CDR2 LQKENI. As handled by the study authors: Estimation of nucleated cell counts was performed using reference gene primer amplification. Measured with immunoSEQ multiplex PCR; TCRdb has only the in-frame clones, and not every one. V, J and clone size derive from that table, while D and trimming were established from the DNA sequence. The sample yields 310,000 or so clones, under 90% seen once.

This sequence was found in a woman aged 18-29 years who had recovered from COVID-19. Material: PBMCs or T cells enriched from blood (not recorded which). V usage is TRBV18 and J usage is TRBJ1-1; D is possibly TRBD1 (6 bases). CDR3 DNA sequence: TGTGCCAGCTCTCAGGACCCAGGGGACACTGAAGCTTTCTTT. Its translation is CASSQDPGDTEAFF.